These 9 T cell receptor beta chains share one sample of origin, sequenced in a study of blood T cell repertoires in COVID-19. TCRdb keeps only in-frame clones here, not all; method: immunoSEQ multiplex PCR. This sample yields 390,000 or so clones, of which 80% to 90% are seen a single time; about 1% belongs to the top ten. Material: PBMCs or T cells enriched from blood (not recorded which). Receptors originate from a man between 18 and 35 years old who had recovered from COVID-19.

The chain has TRBV4-2 and TRBJ1-2, with D hard to call. Germline CDR1 and CDR2: LGHNA and YNFKEQ. The CDR3 is made up of 15 amino acids. V gave up 0 bases and J gave up 2 bases, with 10 bases separating them. The DNA for the CDR3 is TGTGCCAGCAGCCAAGACAAAAGTCTAAACTATGGCTACACCTTC. Translating it yields CASSQDKSLNYGYTF.

The chain joins TRBV2 to TRBJ2-3, with D uncertain. The CDR3 totals 15 residues. The V end was cut by 4 bases, the J end by 0 bases, with 11 bases between. Germline V gene data show CDR1 as SNHLY and CDR2 as FYNNEI. CDR3 nucleotides: TGTGCCAGCAGTGTGTCTGTCACTAGCACAGATACGCAGTATTTT. Translated: CASSVSVTSTDTQYF.

This rearrangement joins TRBV24-1 to TRBJ2-1, with 9 positions matching TRBD1. This CDR3 has 15 amino acids. Germline V gene data show CDR1 as KGHDR and CDR2 as SFDVKD. V lost 6 bases to trimming and J lost 0 bases; unmatched junction nucleotides: 2. CDR3 coding DNA: TGTGCCACCAGTCTGACAGGGGGCTCCTACAATGAGCAGTTCTTC. Amino acid sequence: CATSLTGGSYNEQFF.

The chain uses TRBV28 and TRBJ1-2; the match to TRBD1 covers 9 bases. The trim removed 6 bases at V and 8 bases at J, leaving 10 bases unmatched. The CDR3 spans 14 residues. CDR1 MDHEN and CDR2 SYDVKM come from the germline V gene. CDR3: CASSSGTGRSGYTF. DNA of the CDR3: TGTGCCAGCAGCTCCGGGACAGGGCGGAGCGGCTACACCTTC.

A word on this clone: An end of the junction differs from the germline gene, which may be a read error. This rearrangement joins TRBV7-9 to TRBJ2-7, with D perhaps matching TRBD2 (6 bases). This CDR3 spans 15 amino acids. Per germline, CDR1 SEHNR and CDR2 FQNEAQ (reference sequence). DNA of the CDR3: TGTGCCAGCAGCTTAGGGCGGGGACTCTCCAACGAGCAGTACTTC. This gives the protein CASSLGRGLSNEQYF. Combining the CDR3 with reference TRBV7-9 and TRBJ2-7 gives the whole variable domain DTGVSQNPRHKITKRGQNVTFRCDPISEHNRLYWYRQTLGQGPEFLTYFQNEAQLEKSRLLSDRFSAERPKGSFSTLEIQRTEQGDSAMYLCASSLGRGLSNEQYFGPGTRLTVT.

V and J are TRBV4-3 and TRBJ2-7; tentative D call: TRBD2 (6 bases). The CDR3 extends over 16 amino acids. Germline CDR1 and CDR2: LGHNA and YSLEER. The ends were cut back, 1 base at V and 3 bases at J, with 16 bases in the middle. As DNA, the CDR3 is TGCGCCAGCAGCCAAGGCCATGCGGGGTTGGGCTACGAGCAGTACTTC. Its translation: CASSQGHAGLGYEQYF.

The chain links TRBV7-9 to TRBJ1-4; D gene ambiguous. Germline lookup yields CDR1 SEHNR and CDR2 FQNEAQ (reference sequence). This CDR3 contains 13 residues. V lost 2 bases to trimming and J lost 8 bases, with 9 bases between them. The CDR3 is CASSLPGLEKLFF. The CDR3 coding sequence is TGTGCCAGCAGCTTACCAGGATTAGAAAAACTGTTTTTT.

The chain couples TRBV6-5 to TRBJ1-6; D call uncertain. Per germline, CDR1 MNHEY and CDR2 SVGAGI. The CDR3 runs to 15 residues. V lost 5 bases, J lost 5 bases, and 13 bases lay in between. CDR3 sequence: CASSTLAEDNSPLHF. DNA for the CDR3: TGTGCCAGCAGTACCCTCGCAGAGGATAATTCACCCCTCCACTTT.

This chain uses TRBV5-3 with TRBJ1-4; D is ambiguous. TRBV5-3 is annotated as an ORF whose role is uncertain. The CDR3 runs 13 residues. V lost 4 bases, J lost 5 bases, and 9 bases lay in between. CDR3 residues: CARSGLFNEKLFF. Written as DNA, the CDR3 is TGTGCCAGAAGCGGACTGTTCAATGAAAAACTGTTTTTT.